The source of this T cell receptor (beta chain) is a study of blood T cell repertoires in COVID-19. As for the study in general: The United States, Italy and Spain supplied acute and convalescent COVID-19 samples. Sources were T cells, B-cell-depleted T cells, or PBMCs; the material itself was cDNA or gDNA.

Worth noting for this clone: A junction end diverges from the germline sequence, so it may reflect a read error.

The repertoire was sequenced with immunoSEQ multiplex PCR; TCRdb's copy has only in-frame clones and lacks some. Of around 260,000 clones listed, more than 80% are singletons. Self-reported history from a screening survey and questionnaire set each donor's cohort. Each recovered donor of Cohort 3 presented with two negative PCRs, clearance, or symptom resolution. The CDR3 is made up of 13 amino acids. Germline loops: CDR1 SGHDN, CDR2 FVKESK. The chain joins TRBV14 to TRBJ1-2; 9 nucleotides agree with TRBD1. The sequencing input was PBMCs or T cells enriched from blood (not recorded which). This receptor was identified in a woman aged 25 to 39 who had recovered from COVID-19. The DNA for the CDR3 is TGTGCCAGCAGTGCCTTGGGGACAGGGCTTATTAACTTC. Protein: CASSALGTGLINF. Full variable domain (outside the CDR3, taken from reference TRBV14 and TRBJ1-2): EAGVTQFPSHSVIEKGQTVTLRCDPISGHDNLYWYRRVMGKEIKFLLHFVKESKQDESGMPNNRFLAERTGGTYSTLKVQPAELEDSGVYFCASSALGTGLINFGSGTRLTVV.